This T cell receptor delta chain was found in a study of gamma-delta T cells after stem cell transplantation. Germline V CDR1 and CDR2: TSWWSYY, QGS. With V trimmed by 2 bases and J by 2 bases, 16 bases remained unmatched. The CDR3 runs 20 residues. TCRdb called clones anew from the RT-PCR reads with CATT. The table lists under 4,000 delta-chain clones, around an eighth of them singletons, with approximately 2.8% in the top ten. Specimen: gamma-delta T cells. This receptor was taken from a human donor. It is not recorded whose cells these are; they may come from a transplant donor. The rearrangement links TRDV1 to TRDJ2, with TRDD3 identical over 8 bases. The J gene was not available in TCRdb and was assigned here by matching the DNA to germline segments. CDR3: CALGELPPRGYRSLTAQLFF. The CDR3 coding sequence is TGTGCTCTTGGGGAATTACCCCCACGGGGATACCGCTCCTTGACAGCACAACTCTTCTTT.